These 3 T cell receptor beta chains came from one sample sequenced in a study of T cell responses to AZD1222 COVID-19 vaccine. Sequenced by immunoSEQ multiplex PCR; TCRdb stores in-frame clones only, minus some. The sample has about 190,000 clones; over 80% are singletons. The starting material was peripheral blood, obtained on day 0 of MenACWY control vaccination. The origin of the receptors is an adult in good health.

The chain carries TRBV27 and TRBJ1-2; 9 nucleotides agree with TRBD1. The CDR3 consists of 13 residues. Unmatched junction bases numbered 3, after V lost 2 bases and J lost 8 bases. Germline CDR1 MNHEY, CDR2 SMNVEV (reference sequence). The CDR3 sequence is CASSLNRGRGYTF. The CDR3 coding sequence is TGTGCCAGCAGTTTAAACAGGGGGCGAGGCTACACCTTC.

The rearrangement links TRBV3-1 (or the pseudogene TRBV3-2) to TRBJ2-7, with 7 nucleotides matching TRBD1. Per germline, CDR1 LGHDT and CDR2 YNNKEL (reference sequence). The junction had 6 bases not matched to a gene; V was cut back by 4 bases and J by 0 bases. This CDR3 region has 15 residues. The chain's CDR3 is CASSPRGQFSYEQYF. The CDR3 DNA is TGTGCCAGCAGCCCCCGGGGACAGTTCTCCTACGAGCAGTACTTC.

The chain couples TRBV3-1 (or the pseudogene TRBV3-2) to TRBJ2-1; a possible D gene is TRBD1 (6 bases). Trimming pared 1 base from V and 8 bases from J, leaving 9 bases between. The germline V gene encodes CDR1 LGHDT and CDR2 YNNKEL (reference sequence). The CDR3 runs 13 residues. CDR3 DNA: TGTGCCAGCAGCCAAGCCAGGGGCTATGAGCAGTTCTTC. Translating it yields CASSQARGYEQFF.